The clone carrying this T cell receptor (beta chain) was counted at least ten times. The antigen is undetermined. For TCR beta, libraries came from quantitative 5'-RACE with molecular barcodes. Using its own MiXCR run on the 5' RACE reads, TCRdb lists one record per CDR3 protein. Of roughly 150,000 distinct CDR3 sequences listed, roughly 34% are singletons. This specimen belongs to a study of CD8 T cells in ankylosing spondylitis. General study findings and limits: Ankylosing spondylitis blood appeared to be characterized by a TCR beta motif of several highly homologous variants.

The specimen was synovial fluid, either unsorted or a sorted T cell fraction (not recorded which). The TCR sequence derives from a male donor with ankylosing spondylitis.

CDR3 in amino acids: CASSPLRVGALGNQPQHF. DNA of the CDR3: TGTGCCAGCAGCCCGCTTAGGGTGGGGGCGCTTGGCAATCAGCCCCAGCATTTT. The chain joins TRBV7-8 to TRBJ1-5; TRBD1 might be the D (6 bases). The V end was cut by 5 bases, the J end by 2 bases, with 22 bases between. Germline V lookup: CDR1 SGHVS, CDR2 FQNEAQ. This CDR3 spans 18 amino acids.